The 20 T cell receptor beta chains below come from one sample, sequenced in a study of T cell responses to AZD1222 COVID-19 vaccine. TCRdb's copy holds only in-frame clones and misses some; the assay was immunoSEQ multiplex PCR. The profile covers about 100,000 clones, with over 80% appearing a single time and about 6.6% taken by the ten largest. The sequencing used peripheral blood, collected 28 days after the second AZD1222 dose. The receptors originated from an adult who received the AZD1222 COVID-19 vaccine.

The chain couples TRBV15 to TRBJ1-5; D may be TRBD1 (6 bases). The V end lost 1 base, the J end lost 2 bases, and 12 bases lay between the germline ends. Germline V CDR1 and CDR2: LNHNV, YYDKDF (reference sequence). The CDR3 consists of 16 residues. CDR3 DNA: TGTGCCACCAGCAGAGGTAACAGGGACCGCAATCAGCCCCAGCATTTT. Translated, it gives CATSRGNRDRNQPQHF.

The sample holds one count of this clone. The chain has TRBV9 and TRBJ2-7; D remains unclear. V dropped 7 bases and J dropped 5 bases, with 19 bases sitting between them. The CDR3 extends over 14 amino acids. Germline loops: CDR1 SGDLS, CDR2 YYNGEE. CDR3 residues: CASGPAGGANEQYF. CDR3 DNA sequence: TGTGCCAGCGGGCCGGCTGGCGGAGCAAACGAGCAGTACTTC.

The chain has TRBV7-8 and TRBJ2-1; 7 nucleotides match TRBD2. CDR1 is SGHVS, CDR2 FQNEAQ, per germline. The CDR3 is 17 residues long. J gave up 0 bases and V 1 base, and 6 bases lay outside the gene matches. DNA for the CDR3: TGTGCCAGCAGCTTAGGAGGGCTAGCGGACTCCTACAATGAGCAGTTCTTC. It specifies CASSLGGLADSYNEQFF.

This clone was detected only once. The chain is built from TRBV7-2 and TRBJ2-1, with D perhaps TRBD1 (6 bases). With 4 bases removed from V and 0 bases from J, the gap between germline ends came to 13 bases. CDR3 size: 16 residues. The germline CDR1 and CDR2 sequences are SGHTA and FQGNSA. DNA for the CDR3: TGTGCCAGCAGCTCTGGCAGGGGAAACTCCTACAATGAGCAGTTCTTC. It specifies CASSSGRGNSYNEQFF.

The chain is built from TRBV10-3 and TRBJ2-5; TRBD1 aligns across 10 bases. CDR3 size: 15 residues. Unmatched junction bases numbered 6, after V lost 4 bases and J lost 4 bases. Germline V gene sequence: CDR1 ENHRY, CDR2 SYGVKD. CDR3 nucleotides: TGTGCCATCAGTGGCCGGGACAGGGGACCAGAGACCCAGTACTTC. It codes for CAISGRDRGPETQYF.

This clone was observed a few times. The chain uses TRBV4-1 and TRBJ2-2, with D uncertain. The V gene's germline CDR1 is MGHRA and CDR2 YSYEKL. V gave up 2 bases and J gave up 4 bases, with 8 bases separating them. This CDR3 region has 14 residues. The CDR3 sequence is CASSQPLSTGELFF. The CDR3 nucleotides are TGCGCCAGCAGCCAACCCTTATCCACCGGGGAGCTGTTTTTT.

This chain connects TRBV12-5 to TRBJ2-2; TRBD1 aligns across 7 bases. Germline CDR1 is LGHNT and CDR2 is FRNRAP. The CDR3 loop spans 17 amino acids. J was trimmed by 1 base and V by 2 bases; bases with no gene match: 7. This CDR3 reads CASGLYRGDENTGELFF. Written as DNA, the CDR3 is TGTGCTAGTGGTTTGTACAGGGGAGACGAGAACACCGGGGAGCTGTTTTTT. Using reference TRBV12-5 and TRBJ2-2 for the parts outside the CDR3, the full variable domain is DARVTQTPRHKVTEMGQEVTMRCQPILGHNTVFWYRQTMMQGLELLAYFRNRAPLDDSGMPKDRFSAEMPDATLATLKIQPSEPRDSAVYFCASGLYRGDENTGELFFGEGSRLTVL.

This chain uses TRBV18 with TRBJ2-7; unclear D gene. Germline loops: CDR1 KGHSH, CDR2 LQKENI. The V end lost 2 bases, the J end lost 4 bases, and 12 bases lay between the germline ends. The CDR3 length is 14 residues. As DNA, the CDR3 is TGTGCCAGCTCACCATGGGATTCGGCTTACGAGCAGTACTTC. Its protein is CASSPWDSAYEQYF.

CDR3 DNA: TGCGCCAGCAGCGGAACGGGACAGCACTACGAGCAGTACTTC. Encoded protein: CASSGTGQHYEQYF. The chain couples TRBV5-1 to TRBJ2-7, with TRBD1 matching 7 bases. Germline V gene data show CDR1 as SGHRS and CDR2 as YFSETQ. V lost 4 bases, J lost 3 bases, and 7 bases stayed unmatched. The CDR3 sequence is 14 residues long.

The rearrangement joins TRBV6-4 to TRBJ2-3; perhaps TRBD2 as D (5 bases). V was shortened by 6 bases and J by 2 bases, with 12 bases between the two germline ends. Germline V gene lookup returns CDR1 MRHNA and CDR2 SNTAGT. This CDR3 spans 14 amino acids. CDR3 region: CASRLTILTDTQYF. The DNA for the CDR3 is TGTGCCAGCAGATTGACTATTCTCACAGATACGCAGTATTTT.

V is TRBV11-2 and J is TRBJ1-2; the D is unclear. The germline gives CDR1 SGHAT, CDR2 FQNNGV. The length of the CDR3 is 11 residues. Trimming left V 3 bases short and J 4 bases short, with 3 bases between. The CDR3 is CASSLGYGYTF. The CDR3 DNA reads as TGTGCCAGCAGCTTGGGCTATGGCTACACCTTC.

The CDR3 DNA reads as TGTGCCAGCAGCTCCTTCCGGGCCAGCTATGGCTACACCTTC. Translation gives CASSSFRASYGYTF. This rearrangement joins TRBV5-8 to TRBJ1-2; D ambiguous. CDR3 length: 14 amino acids. Trimming removed 3 bases at V and 4 bases at J, with 13 bases between. In germline, CDR1 is SGHTS, CDR2 YDEGEE.

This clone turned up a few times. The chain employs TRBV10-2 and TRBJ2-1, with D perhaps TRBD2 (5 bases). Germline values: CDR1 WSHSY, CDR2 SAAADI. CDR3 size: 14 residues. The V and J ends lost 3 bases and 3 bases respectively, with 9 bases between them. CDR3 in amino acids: CASSEGGSYNEQFF. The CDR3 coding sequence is TGCGCCAGCAGTGAAGGTGGGAGCTACAATGAGCAGTTCTTC.

CDR3 DNA: TGTGCCAGCAGCGTAAGAGGGACTAGCGGGAGTAATGGCGGGGAGCTGTTTTTT. Translating it yields CASSVRGTSGSNGGELFF. V usage is TRBV9 and J usage is TRBJ2-2; 14 nucleotides align to TRBD2. Looked up from germline, CDR1 is SGDLS and CDR2 is YYNGEE. CDR3 length: 18 residues. Trimming took 1 base from V and 7 from J; bases not matched to a gene: 9.

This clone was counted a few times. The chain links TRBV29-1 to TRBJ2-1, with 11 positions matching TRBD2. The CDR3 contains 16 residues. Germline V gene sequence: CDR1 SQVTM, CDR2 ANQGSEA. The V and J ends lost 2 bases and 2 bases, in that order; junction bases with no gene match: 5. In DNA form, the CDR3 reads TGCAGCGTTGAAATTGCACTAGCGGGAGCCTACAATGAGCAGTTCTTC. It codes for CSVEIALAGAYNEQFF.

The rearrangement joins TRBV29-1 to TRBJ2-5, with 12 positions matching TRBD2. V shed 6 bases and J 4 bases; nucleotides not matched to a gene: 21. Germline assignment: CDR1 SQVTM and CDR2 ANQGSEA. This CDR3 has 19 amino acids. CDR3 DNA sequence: TGCAGCGTCGAATGGTCTAGCGGGGGGGCTGGACTAGCTTTAGAGACCCAGTACTTC. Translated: CSVEWSSGGAGLALETQYF.

DNA of the CDR3: TGTGCCAGCAGCCGCTCTAGCGGCCTCCAAGAGACCCAGTACTTC. It codes for CASSRSSGLQETQYF. J is TRBJ2-5 and V is TRBV14; 7 nucleotides match TRBD2. J gave up 1 base and V 4 bases, and 6 bases lay outside the gene matches. Germline V lookup: CDR1 SGHDN, CDR2 FVKESK. The CDR3 runs 15 residues.

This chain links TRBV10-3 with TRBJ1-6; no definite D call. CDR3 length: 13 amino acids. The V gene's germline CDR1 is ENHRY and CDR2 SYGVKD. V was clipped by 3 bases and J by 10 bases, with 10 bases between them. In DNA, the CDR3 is TGTGCCATCAGTGAACCGGGTAGGTCACCCCTCCACTTT. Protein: CAISEPGRSPLHF.

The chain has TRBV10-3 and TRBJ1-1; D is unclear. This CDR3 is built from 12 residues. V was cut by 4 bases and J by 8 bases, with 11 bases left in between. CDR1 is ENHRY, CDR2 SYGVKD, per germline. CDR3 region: CAISADLGEAFF. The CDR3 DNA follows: TGTGCCATCAGTGCGGACCTTGGGGAAGCTTTCTTT.

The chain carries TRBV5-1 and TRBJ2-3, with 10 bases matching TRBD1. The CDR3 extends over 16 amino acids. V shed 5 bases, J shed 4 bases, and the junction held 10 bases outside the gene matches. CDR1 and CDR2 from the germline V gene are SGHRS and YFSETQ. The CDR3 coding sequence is TGCGCCAGCAGGTTTGGGGGGGACAGGGGCCCAGATACGCAGTATTTT. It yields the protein CASRFGGDRGPDTQYF.